The TCR beta chain under discussion was sequenced for a study of shared clonotypes between healthy human individuals. On the study more broadly: Researchers assigned three CD4 naive, three CD4 memory, two CD8 naive and one CD8 memory plate to each donor.

Clones were read by immunoSEQ multiplex PCR, and TCRdb kept only the in-frame ones, dropping some. The table lists about 2.2 million clones, 90% to 95% of them singletons. Germline V lookup: CDR1 LNHNV, CDR2 YYDKDF (reference sequence). V shed 4 bases, J shed 0 bases, and the junction held 4 bases outside the gene matches. The CDR3 contains 15 residues. Terminally differentiated effector memory CD45RA+ cells were excluded from the naive CD8 cells, which were CD45RO-negative and positively selected for CCR7. The rearrangement uses TRBV15 and TRBJ1-1; 8 bases align to TRBD1. The source is a man aged 18 to 29 in good health. Some clones in this sample may be carry-over from other donors' samples. The sequencing input was naive CD8+ T cells from PBMCs. DNA for the CDR3: TGTGCCACCAGCACACGACAGGGGATGAACACTGAAGCTTTCTTT. Encoded protein: CATSTRQGMNTEAFF.